Each of the 14 T cell receptor beta chains below was sequenced from the same sample in a study of T cells in Graves' hyperthyroidism and ophthalmopathy. Amplified TCR beta CDR3 regions came from RNA transcripts. The study used the HTBI primer set for a first-round RT-PCR of the TCR CDR3. TCRdb reprocessed the multiplex PCR reads via MiXCR and lists one record per CDR3 protein. The sample lists approximately 400,000 distinct CDR3 sequences, approximately 13% occurring once. Sample: blood. Every receptor here comes from a woman aged 55-69 years with Graves' hyperthyroidism.

As concerns this clonotype: Being one base from a much bigger clone, this may be a read error. The rearrangement links TRBV30 to TRBJ1-4; 7 nucleotides agree with TRBD1. The germline V gene encodes CDR1 GTSNPN and CDR2 SVGIG (reference sequence). The CDR3 loop spans 14 amino acids. Trimming cost V 4 bases and J 6 bases; bases outside gene matches: 8. The CDR3 DNA is TGTGCCTGGACTAGGGACAGCGTTTATGAAAAACTGTTTTTT. This translates into CAWTRDSVYEKLFF.

This clonotype appeared a few times. This chain links TRBV6-2 or TRBV6-3 with TRBJ2-1; maybe TRBD1 (6 bases). V lost 6 bases, J lost 6 bases, and 12 bases lay in between. The germline V gene encodes CDR1 MNHEY and CDR2 SVGEGT. CDR3 length equals 13 residues. This chain's CDR3 is CASRSTGSNEQFF. The CDR3 region has the DNA TGTGCCAGCAGATCCACAGGGTCCAATGAGCAGTTCTTC.

This clonotype was seen ten or more times. V and J are TRBV10-2 and TRBJ2-5; TRBD2 agrees at 8 bases. This CDR3 has 12 amino acids. With 11 bases clipped from V and 5 bases from J, the junction kept 7 bases outside the gene matches. Germline lookup yields CDR1 WSHSY and CDR2 SAAADI. DNA of the CDR3: TGCGCCCTAAGTACGGGGGGGGAGACCCAGTACTTC. Translating it yields CALSTGGETQYF.

This clonotype was detected many times. The J gene is TRBJ2-3, the V gene TRBV5-1; D is unclear. V was trimmed by 0 bases and J by 0 bases, leaving 8 bases between them. The CDR3 extends over 15 amino acids. The germline CDR1 and CDR2 sequences are SGHRS and YFSETQ. In DNA form, the CDR3 reads TGCGCCAGCAGCTTGGTCCAAGCTAGCACAGATACGCAGTATTTT. Amino acids: CASSLVQASTDTQYF.

This clonotype was counted at least ten times. The V gene is TRBV2, the J gene TRBJ1-2; 10 nucleotides agree with TRBD1. There are 15 residues in the CDR3. Germline V gives CDR1 SNHLY, CDR2 FYNNEI. V lost 0 bases, J lost 6 bases, and 4 bases stayed unmatched. The CDR3 here is CASSEARDRGNGYTF. The DNA for the CDR3 is TGTGCCAGCAGTGAAGCGAGGGACAGGGGAAATGGCTACACCTTC.

The sample holds many counts of this clonotype. Written as DNA, the CDR3 is TGTGCCAGCAGTTCCCTTTACGCTAACACTGAAGCTTTCTTT. This codes for CASSSLYANTEAFF. The chain carries TRBV6-5 and TRBJ1-1; D unclear. This CDR3 has 14 residues. Per germline, CDR1 MNHEY and CDR2 SVGAGI. Trimming took 4 bases from V and 2 from J, leaving 11 bases between them.

This clonotype was observed at least ten times. The chain recombines TRBV20-1 with TRBJ2-7, with TRBD2 matching over 9 bases. CDR1 DFQATT and CDR2 SNEGSKA come from the germline V gene (reference sequence). The CDR3 covers 14 residues. J lost 3 bases, V lost 6 bases, and 9 bases had no gene match. The CDR3 here is CSASTGTSSYEQYF. In DNA form, the CDR3 reads TGCAGTGCAAGTACCGGGACTAGCAGCTACGAGCAGTACTTC.

This clonotype occurred many times. The chain employs TRBV11-2 and TRBJ1-3; D gene ambiguous. CDR1 and CDR2 from the germline V gene are SGHAT and FQNNGV. The CDR3 length is 14 residues. Trimming took 1 base from V and 4 from J, leaving 8 bases between them. The CDR3 spells CASSLANSGNTIYF. The CDR3 DNA sequence: TGTGCCAGCAGCTTAGCCAACTCAGGAAACACCATATATTTT. The whole variable domain, remainder taken from reference TRBV11-2 and TRBJ1-3, is EAGVAQSPRYKIIEKRQSVAFWCNPISGHATLYWYQQILGQGPKLLIQFQNNGVVDDSQLPKDRFSAERLKGVDSTLKIQPAKLEDSAVYLCASSLANSGNTIYFGEGSWLTVV.

The V call is TRBV4-1, the J call TRBJ1-4; 9 nucleotides match TRBD1. The germline gives CDR1 MGHRA, CDR2 YSYEKL. J lost 7 bases, V lost 4 bases, and 4 bases had no gene match. This CDR3 region has 14 residues. CDR3 residues: CASSPGQGIEKLFF. For the CDR3, the DNA is TGCGCCAGCAGCCCGGGACAGGGTATTGAAAAACTGTTTTTT.

This clonotype has more than one count but fewer than ten. V gene TRBV5-6 combines with J gene TRBJ1-1, with TRBD1 matching over 7 bases. The trim removed 0 bases at V and 6 bases at J, leaving 11 bases unmatched. The CDR3 has 16 amino acids. The germline gives CDR1 SGHDT, CDR2 YYEEEE. The CDR3 DNA reads as TGTGCCAGCAGCTTGGGGGGACAGCCCCAAGCCGCTGAAGCTTTCTTT. Protein: CASSLGGQPQAAEAFF.

This clonotype was seen ten or more times. The J gene is TRBJ1-1, the V gene TRBV6-1; D gene unclear. With 8 bases removed from V and 5 bases from J, the gap between germline ends came to 18 bases. Looked up from germline, CDR1 is MNHNS and CDR2 is SASEGT. The length of the CDR3 is 14 residues. CDR3 region: CASGRSQARTEAFF. CDR3 nucleotide sequence: TGTGCCAGCGGAAGGTCTCAAGCGCGGACTGAAGCTTTCTTT.

Points on this clonotype: It may be a read error: a sequence one base away is much more abundant. Written as DNA, the CDR3 is TGTGCCAGCATCCTACGGGGACTTATCTCCTACAATGAGCAGTTCTTC. Translating it yields CASILRGLISYNEQFF. This chain joins TRBV7-8 and TRBJ2-1; TRBD2 is a possible D gene (6 bases). V was clipped by 7 bases and J by 0 bases, with 16 bases between them. Germline V CDR1 and CDR2: SGHVS, FQNEAQ. The CDR3 consists of 16 residues.

This clonotype has a count of ten or more. The chain carries TRBV20-1 and TRBJ2-1; D may be TRBD2 (6 bases). The CDR3 sequence is 13 residues long. The germline CDR1 and CDR2 sequences are DFQATT and SNEGSKA (reference sequence). Deletions cut 6 bases from V and 9 bases from J, with 18 bases between. As DNA, the CDR3 is TGCAGTGCCTATGGGGTTTCGGAGGGTGAGCAGTTCTTC. Residues: CSAYGVSEGEQFF.

Only a few counts were recorded for this clonotype. CDR3 residues: CATSGTPGHNEQFF. In DNA form, the CDR3 reads TGTGCCACCTCCGGGACCCCGGGCCACAATGAGCAGTTCTTC. The rearrangement uses TRBV24-1 and TRBJ2-1; either TRBD1 or TRBD2 may supply D (5 bases each). With 9 bases removed from V and 5 bases from J, the gap between germline ends came to 16 bases. Germline CDR1 reads KGHDR; CDR2 reads SFDVKD. The CDR3 length is 14 residues.